These 19 T cell receptor beta chains originate from one sample sequenced in a study of cytomegalovirus exposure and HLA in healthy donors. 13 Jbeta primers and 60 Vbeta primers were used for the PCR. The assay was immunoSEQ multiplex PCR, and TCRdb's table has in-frame clones only and misses some. Its table records fewer than 150,000 clones. Sequenced: PBMCs. Every receptor here comes from a woman aged 55-69 years in good health and CMV-seronegative.

V is TRBV6-5 and J is TRBJ2-6; 8 bases agree with TRBD1. The CDR3 is 15 amino acids. Germline CDR1 and CDR2: MNHEY and SVGAGI. V lost 6 bases, J lost 3 bases, and 4 bases stayed unmatched. The CDR3 is CASSPGQGGANVLTF. The DNA for the CDR3 is TGTGCCAGCAGCCCCGGACAGGGTGGGGCCAACGTCCTGACTTTC.

J is TRBJ1-2 and V is TRBV5-1, with D hard to call. Trimming cost V 0 bases and J 8 bases, with 14 bases left between them. The CDR3 loop spans 14 amino acids. CDR1 and CDR2 (germline): SGHRS, YFSETQ. As DNA, the CDR3 is TGCGCCAGCAGCTTGGCCGGGGTTTCAGGCGGCTACACCTTC. This encodes CASSLAGVSGGYTF.

V usage is TRBV6-5 and J usage is TRBJ2-7, with TRBD1 matching over 7 bases. The CDR3 covers 13 residues. Germline assignment: CDR1 MNHEY and CDR2 SVGAGI. The ends lost 2 bases at V and 7 bases at J; junction bases unmatched: 5. The CDR3 region is CASSYRGRFEQYF. The CDR3 nucleotides are TGTGCCAGCAGTTACAGGGGGCGATTTGAGCAGTACTTC.

This chain connects TRBV29-1 to TRBJ2-1; D is ambiguous. V was pared by 4 bases and J by 4 bases, with 5 bases between. This CDR3 is 11 amino acids long. The germline CDR1 and CDR2 sequences are SQVTM and ANQGSEA. CDR3 bases: TGCAGCGTTGTCCAGTACAATGAGCAGTTCTTC. Its protein product is CSVVQYNEQFF.

This chain joins TRBV19 and TRBJ2-5, with a possible D match to TRBD1 (5 bases). This CDR3 has 14 amino acids. V was shortened by 8 bases and J by 2 bases, with 15 bases between the two germline ends. Germline V gene lookup returns CDR1 LNHDA and CDR2 SQIVND (reference sequence). The CDR3 DNA reads TGTGCCAGTGGGAACCGACAGACTCAAGAGACCCAGTACTTC. Translating it yields CASGNRQTQETQYF.

The chain couples TRBV19 to TRBJ2-5; 9 bases fit TRBD1. This CDR3 region has 14 residues. Losses at the gene ends were 5 bases for V and 12 bases for J; bases not matched to a gene: 13. Germline V gives CDR1 LNHDA, CDR2 SQIVND (reference sequence). CDR3 region: CASSSGTGFNREYF. For the CDR3, the DNA is TGTGCCAGTAGTTCCGGGACAGGGTTTAATCGGGAGTACTTC. Looking up the rest from reference TRBV19 and TRBJ2-5 gives the full variable domain: DGGITQSPKYLFRKEGQNVTLSCEQNLNHDAMYWYRQDPGQGLRLIYYSQIVNDFQKGDIAEGYSVSREKKESFPLTVTSAQKNPTAFYLCASSSGTGFNREYFGPGTRLLVL.

The chain couples TRBV30 to TRBJ1-2; weak D call: TRBD1 (5 bases). V was shortened by 0 bases and J by 4 bases, with 9 bases between the two germline ends. This CDR3 comprises 13 residues. Germline CDR1 and CDR2: GTSNPN and SVGIG (reference sequence). CDR3 bases: TGTGCCTGGAGTGTAGGGGCAAGCTATGGCTACACCTTC. Protein product: CAWSVGASYGYTF.

The chain employs TRBV29-1 and TRBJ2-2, with a weak D call TRBD1 (5 bases). The length of the CDR3 is 14 residues. Germline V gene data show CDR1 as SQVTM and CDR2 as ANQGSEA. V was pared by 5 bases and J by 3 bases, with 13 bases between. CDR3 DNA sequence: TGCAGCGTTTTAACGACAGCCTACACCGGGGAGCTGTTTTTT. This translates into CSVLTTAYTGELFF.

The chain recombines TRBV4-1 with TRBJ1-2, with 8 positions matching TRBD1. Germline V CDR1 and CDR2: MGHRA, YSYEKL. The CDR3 totals 19 residues. V shed 4 bases, J shed 2 bases, and the junction held 18 bases outside the gene matches. The DNA for the CDR3 is TGCGCCAGCAGCCTCTGGGCCGGGGCAGGGGGCCCTATCAACTATGGCTACACCTTC. This codes for CASSLWAGAGGPINYGYTF.

This chain joins TRBV28 and TRBJ2-2, with TRBD1 matching 11 bases. The germline V gene encodes CDR1 MDHEN and CDR2 SYDVKM. There are 15 residues in the CDR3. After removal of 4 bases from V and 4 bases from J, the junction contained 2 bases not matched to a gene. CDR3 in amino acids: CASSSGQGVTGELFF. The CDR3 DNA reads TGTGCCAGCAGTTCGGGACAGGGGGTCACCGGGGAGCTGTTTTTT.

The chain carries TRBV9 and TRBJ2-3, with D tentatively TRBD2 (6 bases). The CDR3 is made up of 17 amino acids. From germline, CDR1 is SGDLS and CDR2 YYNGEE. Trimming stripped 0 bases from V and 0 bases from J, with 14 bases between. CDR3 nucleotides: TGTGCCAGCAGCGTAGCTACCGGGACTGTTAGCACAGATACGCAGTATTTT. Translating it yields CASSVATGTVSTDTQYF.

The V and J genes are TRBV4-1 and TRBJ1-2; D is uncertain. Germline V gene lookup returns CDR1 MGHRA and CDR2 YSYEKL. V lost 5 bases and J 8 bases, leaving 15 bases between the germline ends. The CDR3 contains 13 residues. CDR3 region: CASSTPGLKGYTF. As DNA, the CDR3 is TGCGCCAGCAGCACCCCAGGCTTGAAGGGCTACACCTTC.

V gene TRBV13 combines with J gene TRBJ2-5; D perhaps matches TRBD1 (8 bases). The J call is uncertain, as TRBJ2-7 better fits the DNA end. CDR1 PRHDT and CDR2 FYEKMQ come from the germline V gene (reference sequence). This CDR3 contains 14 residues. The CDR3 protein is CASSSTGGDYEQYF. In DNA form, the CDR3 reads TGTGCCAGCAGCTCCACAGGGGGGGACTACGAGCAGTACTTC.

The chain is built from TRBV9 and TRBJ2-7; possible D gene TRBD1, 6 bases. The CDR3 has 15 residues. From germline, CDR1 is SGDLS and CDR2 YYNGEE. Trimming shortened V by 0 bases and J by 2 bases, and 12 bases separated the two germline ends. The CDR3 DNA is TGTGCCAGCAGCGTAGCTACAGGGCAAGCCTACGAGCAGTACTTC. Protein sequence: CASSVATGQAYEQYF.

V gene TRBV5-1 combines with J gene TRBJ2-5; possible D gene TRBD2, 5 bases. The J call is doubtful: the DNA matches TRBJ2-7 better. Germline V gene data show CDR1 as SGHRS and CDR2 as YFSETQ. The CDR3 is made up of 16 amino acids. The CDR3 spells CASSLVGVRLIYEQYF. The CDR3 bases are TGCGCCAGCAGCTTGGTCGGGGTACGGTTAATCTACGAGCAGTACTTC.

The chain carries TRBV2 and TRBJ1-5; TRBD1 matches 7 bases. Germline V gene lookup returns CDR1 SNHLY and CDR2 FYNNEI. The V gene end was trimmed by 2 bases and the J gene end by 5 bases; junction bases not matched to a gene: 3. The CDR3 loop spans 14 amino acids. Here the CDR3 reads CASSENTGDQPQHF. In DNA, the CDR3 is TGTGCCAGCAGTGAAAATACAGGGGATCAGCCCCAGCATTTT.

The V gene is TRBV19, the J gene TRBJ1-5; TRBD1 is a possible D gene (5 bases). CDR3 length: 16 amino acids. V lost 5 bases, J lost 3 bases, and 17 bases lay in between. Germline CDR1 is LNHDA and CDR2 is SQIVND (reference sequence). CDR3 in DNA: TGTGCCAGTAGTTCACGGAGACAGCTCATCAATCAGCCCCAGCATTTT. The encoded protein is CASSSRRQLINQPQHF.

The chain is built from TRBV2 and TRBJ2-2; no firm D call. Germline V lookup: CDR1 SNHLY, CDR2 FYNNEI. This CDR3 comprises 13 residues. V lost 6 bases to trimming and J lost 7 bases, with 12 bases between them. The CDR3 bases are TGTGCCAGCAGCTTAGCCTTGTTCGGGGAGCTGTTTTTT. This translates into CASSLALFGELFF.

The rearrangement uses TRBV6-5 and TRBJ2-7; possible D gene TRBD1, 6 bases. The CDR3 spans 15 residues. Trimming removed 6 bases from V and 2 bases from J, with 17 bases in between. In germline, CDR1 is MNHEY, CDR2 SVGAGI. The CDR3 sequence is CASSAKQGVPYEQYF. CDR3 DNA sequence: TGTGCCAGCAGCGCTAAACAGGGAGTACCCTACGAGCAGTACTTC.